This record concerns one T cell receptor (beta chain) sequence. This record comes from a study of control samples from healthy donors and cancer patients. This table comes from immunoSEQ multiplex PCR, and its TCRdb copy is limited to in-frame clones, with some not included. Seen here are about 55,000 clones, roughly 86% observed once, and the top ten hold 3.5% to 4.5%. V lost 10 bases, J lost 5 bases, and 11 bases stayed unmatched. This CDR3 has 14 amino acids. Germline CDR1 MDHEN, CDR2 SYDVKM. The V call is TRBV28, the J call TRBJ2-5; 9 nucleotides line up with TRBD1. The sequencing sample was made of blood. This clonotype was sampled from a man aged 45-60 years in good health. CDR3 DNA sequence: TGTGCCACCCAGGACAGGGGATTTTATGAGACCCAGTACTTC. This gives the protein CATQDRGFYETQYF.